The rows below give T cell receptor beta chains drawn from one sample of a study of beta chain features in type 1 diabetes. Clones were read by immunoSEQ multiplex PCR, and TCRdb kept only the in-frame ones, dropping some. The sample has fewer than 500,000 clones; 11% to 15% are singletons. Material for sequencing was naive CD4+ T cells from blood. These receptor sequences come from a man between 25 and 39 years old in good health. The CDR3 runs from the conserved cysteine through the conserved F or W. Each record gives: V gene, J gene, CDR3 protein.

TRBV7-2	TRBJ2-3	CASGHEGFTDTQYF
TRBV14	TRBJ1-2	CASSPPGRSYGYTF
TRBV7-2	TRBJ1-2	CASSLRVPGGANYGYTF
TRBV5-1	TRBJ2-7	CASSLGTGHYEQYF
TRBV18	TRBJ1-1	CASSLRQGTNTEAFF
TRBV14	TRBJ1-1	CASSQEWDRERTEAFF
TRBV29-1	TRBJ1-4	CSVVGQEKLFF
TRBV27	TRBJ1-1	CASSRAYGTNTEAFF
TRBV7-9	TRBJ2-3	CASSTRQGGTDTQYF
TRBV25-1	TRBJ2-6	CASRGTRASGANVLTF
TRBV6-5	TRBJ1-5	CASRPTGGTPQHF
TRBV29-1	TRBJ1-2	CSVVAADRAANYGYTF
TRBV7-8	TRBJ2-1	CASSLQRESVSSYNEQFF
TRBV9	TRBJ2-5	CASSVASSGNQETQYF
TRBV6-4	TRBJ1-1	CASRRTLNTEAFF
TRBV25-1	TRBJ2-7	CASSEPWTGSYEQYF
TRBV7-3	TRBJ2-3	CASSLRSPGLAGVTDTQYF
TRBV30	TRBJ1-1	CAYGGQGLMNTEAFF
TRBV4-2	TRBJ2-2	CASSQDGSGRVTGELFF
TRBV5-1	TRBJ2-1	CASSLGGLLYNEQFF
TRBV29-1	TRBJ2-2	CSADTGNTGELFF
TRBV30	TRBJ2-1	CAWSVRLAGGEQFF
TRBV2	TRBJ2-1	CASKGYNEQFF